This entry is about one T cell receptor beta chain. The antigen this receptor binds is unknown. Within one base of it there is no much larger clone, and no base qualities were kept. The donors were some 36 Caucasian individuals from Russia, aged roughly 6 to 100 years, who were systemically healthy. Each donor gave 9 to 10 milliliters of peripheral blood, collected into EDTA-treated Vacutainer tubes. Ficoll-Paque density-gradient centrifugation was used to isolate PBMCs, with at least 7 million per sample. Trizol reagent was used to extract total RNA from the PBMCs, yielding at least 5.5 micrograms per sample. For every donor, an aliquot of PBMCs went through flow cytometry to measure the percentages of naive CD45RAhigh/CD27high T cells. Taken from the germline V gene, the CDR1 and CDR2 loops are SGDLS and YYNGEE. There are 16 amino acids in the CDR3, from cysteine to phenylalanine inclusive. Of all the DNA, just the CDR3 is kept, 48 bases in frame from base 1. V loses 4 bases at its end and J loses 7 bases; junction bases beyond the gene matches: 12.

This sample is drawn from a study of blood T cells in healthy people across ages (dated by TCRdb to the mid-2010s). Context from the whole study: In model experiments, template switching captured roughly one uniquely barcoded TCR beta cDNA molecule for every two T cells. The study measured age-related changes in TCR beta repertoire diversity using deep sequencing normalized with unique cDNA molecular identifiers. Four age groups were formed from the donors: young (average approximately 17 years), middle-aged (approximately 40), aged (about 62) and long-lived (around 82). Donors of different ages were randomly distributed across sequencing lanes to avoid experimental bias. Using the same blood draw, the study looked at two additional independent replicas of 1 million unique cDNA reads for two donors, one aged 18 to 30 and the other aged 80 or older. Results and caveats for the whole study, not just this receptor: Observed TCR beta diversity per million T cells fell roughly linearly with age, and a significant reduction was already apparent by age roughly 40. Estimates of total diversity from one million sequenced T cells were regarded as lower bounds and underestimates. Because profiling used bulk unsorted PBMCs, naive and antigen-experienced compartments could not be compared conclusively. Observed TCR beta diversity correlated strongly with the percentage of naive T cells measured by flow cytometry. Because the CMV infection status of the donors was unknown, age-related changes in expanded clonotypes may potentially have been confounded. The long-lived group showed more naive CD4+ T cells, fewer expanded clones and increased TCR diversity than the aged group, suggesting age selection.

Library creation used 5' RACE. Sequencing took place on an Illumina HiSeq 2500. A second about 7 to 11 cycle PCR used a sample-barcoded 5' primer and a J-beta primer mix. A template-switch 5' adaptor carrying 12 random nucleotides introduced a unique molecular identifier onto each TCR beta cDNA molecule. Each sample yielded at least 3 million CDR3-containing paired-end reads. First-strand cDNA was synthesized from all RNA with the Mint cDNA synthesis kit, primed by a TRBC-specific oligonucleotide. After uracil-DNA glycosylase treatment, a first 18-cycle PCR used universal primers M1SS and BC2_uni_R on all cDNA. The original pipeline was this. For normalization, 1 million high-quality reads, each with a distinct molecular identifier, were randomly selected from each sample. Instead of being binned into consensus sequences, reads with shared molecular identifiers were discarded. MiTCR, set to a Q25 quality threshold and the strictest error-elimination algorithm, was used for CDR3 identification, clonotype clustering and error correction. Lower-bound total TCR beta diversity was estimated with a nonparametric unseen species model using Euler transformation. Starting from the raw public reads, TCRdb applied fastp trimming at Q25, assembled clones with MiXCR and retained in-frame beta chains. Rows matching on CDR3 protein sequence are summarized as one entry with the most common DNA and genes. TCRdb, rather than the study authors, made the V and J calls. A total of hundreds of thousands of distinct CDR3 sequences appear in this sample, 40% to 50% of them only once. Clones ranked in the top ten supply about 21% of the sample.

The source is a man aged 60-69 years in good health. The chain is made from TRBV9 and TRBJ2-1, with 9 bases aligning to TRBD2. The sample comprised blood. The DNA sequence is TGTGCCAGCAGCCCAGGGGATAGCGGGGGCACAAATGAGCAGTTCTTC. The translation is CASSPGDSGGTNEQFF.